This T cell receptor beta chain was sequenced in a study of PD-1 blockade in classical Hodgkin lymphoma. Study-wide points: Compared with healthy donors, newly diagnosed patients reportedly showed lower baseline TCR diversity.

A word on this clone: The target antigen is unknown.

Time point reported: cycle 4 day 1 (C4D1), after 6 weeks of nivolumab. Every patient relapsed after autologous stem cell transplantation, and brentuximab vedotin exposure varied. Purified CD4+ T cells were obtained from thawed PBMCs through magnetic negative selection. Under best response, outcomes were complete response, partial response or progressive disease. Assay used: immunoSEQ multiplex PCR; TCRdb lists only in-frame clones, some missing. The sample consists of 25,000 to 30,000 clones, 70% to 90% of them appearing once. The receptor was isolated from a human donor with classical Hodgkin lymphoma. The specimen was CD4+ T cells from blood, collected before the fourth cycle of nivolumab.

Here the CDR3 DNA reads TGTGCCAGAAGCCTACCCTCTACGGCCAACGTCCTGACTTTC. Protein product: CARSLPSTANVLTF. The chain uses TRBV5-3 and TRBJ2-6; D not resolved. TRBV5-3 falls under the ORF class, with uncertain function. The CDR3 is 14 residues long. The ends were cut back, 4 bases at V and 6 bases at J, with 11 bases in the middle.